Ten or more counts support the clone carrying this TCR beta chain. The junction and the germline gene differ at one end; a read error may be behind it. This sample is part of a study of blood T cell repertoires in COVID-19. Overall study: PBMCs, B-cell-depleted T cells, or T cells were the source of the cDNA or gDNA that made up the material.

Per the original methods: Reference gene primer amplification gave estimated nucleated cell counts. Assay used: immunoSEQ multiplex PCR; TCRdb lists only in-frame clones, some missing. V, J and clone size are those of that table, while D and trimming were read from the DNA. Counted here are around 390,000 clones, about 87% occurring once; the ten biggest clones make up roughly 10%. This CDR3 spans 13 amino acids. CDR1 and CDR2 from the germline V gene are SEHNR and FQNEAQ (reference sequence). This TCR was recovered from a woman aged 45-65 years who had recovered from COVID-19. This chain connects TRBV7-9 to TRBJ1-2, with D possibly matching TRBD1 (6 bases). Input material: PBMCs or T cells enriched from blood (not recorded which). The CDR3: CASAQQGYYGYTF. The CDR3 coding sequence is TGTGCCAGCGCGCAACAGGGATACTACGGCTACACCTTC.